The T cell receptor (beta chain) described here comes from a study of blood T cell repertoires in COVID-19. The overall study: Acute-phase and convalescent COVID-19 samples originated in the United States, Italy and Spain. Sample material is recorded as cDNA or gDNA derived from T cells, B-cell-depleted T cells, or PBMCs.

This clone was counted a single time. The V gene end was trimmed by 0 bases and the J gene end by 4 bases; junction bases not matched to a gene: 9. CDR1 and CDR2 (germline): SGHTA, FQGTGA. The CDR3 contains 17 residues. Sequenced by immunoSEQ multiplex PCR; TCRdb stores in-frame clones only, minus some. The data show 85,000 to 100,000 clones, around 74% seen once. The sequencing sample was made of peripheral blood. This TCR was sampled from a woman aged 80 or over with active or convalescent COVID-19. V is TRBV7-3 and J is TRBJ2-3; 8 nucleotides agree with TRBD2. CDR3 residues: CASSLTRGAGGPDTQYF. In DNA form, the CDR3 reads TGTGCCAGCAGCTTAACCCGGGGTGCGGGAGGTCCAGATACGCAGTATTTT.